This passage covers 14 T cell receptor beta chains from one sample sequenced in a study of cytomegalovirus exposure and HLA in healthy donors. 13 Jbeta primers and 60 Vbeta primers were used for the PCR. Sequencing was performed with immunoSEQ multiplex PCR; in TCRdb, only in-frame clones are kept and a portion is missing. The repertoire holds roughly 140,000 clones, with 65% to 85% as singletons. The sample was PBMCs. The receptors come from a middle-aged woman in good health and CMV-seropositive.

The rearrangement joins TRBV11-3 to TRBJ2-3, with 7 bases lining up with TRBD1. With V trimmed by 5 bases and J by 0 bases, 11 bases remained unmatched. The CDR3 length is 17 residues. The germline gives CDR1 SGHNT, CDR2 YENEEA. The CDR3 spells CASSRGDRFSSTDTQYF. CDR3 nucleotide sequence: TGTGCCAGCAGCCGAGGGGACAGATTTTCTAGCACAGATACGCAGTATTTT.

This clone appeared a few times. Written as DNA, the CDR3 is TGCGCCAGCAACGACAGGGGCCAAGACTACGAGCAGTACTTC. Translated, it gives CASNDRGQDYEQYF. This rearrangement joins TRBV5-1 to TRBJ2-7; TRBD1 matches 8 bases. V shed 6 bases and J 3 bases; nucleotides not matched to a gene: 8. Germline-derived CDR1 and CDR2 are SGHRS and YFSETQ. CDR3 length: 14 residues.

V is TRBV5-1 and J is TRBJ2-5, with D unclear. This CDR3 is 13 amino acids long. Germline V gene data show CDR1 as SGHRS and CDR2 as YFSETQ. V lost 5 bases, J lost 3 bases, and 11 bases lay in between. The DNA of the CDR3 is TGCGCCAGCAGGTGGCAACCAGAAGAGACCCAGTACTTC. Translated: CASRWQPEETQYF.

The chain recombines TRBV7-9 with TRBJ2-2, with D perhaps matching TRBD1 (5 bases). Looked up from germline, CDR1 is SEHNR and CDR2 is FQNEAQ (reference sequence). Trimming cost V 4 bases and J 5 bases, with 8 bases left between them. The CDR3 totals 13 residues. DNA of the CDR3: TGTGCCAGCAGCTCAGGGCGGACCGGGGAGCTGTTTTTT. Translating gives CASSSGRTGELFF. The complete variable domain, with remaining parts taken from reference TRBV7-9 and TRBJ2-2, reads DTGVSQNPRHKITKRGQNVTFRCDPISEHNRLYWYRQTLGQGPEFLTYFQNEAQLEKSRLLSDRFSAERPKGSFSTLEIQRTEQGDSAMYLCASSSGRTGELFFGEGSRLTVL.

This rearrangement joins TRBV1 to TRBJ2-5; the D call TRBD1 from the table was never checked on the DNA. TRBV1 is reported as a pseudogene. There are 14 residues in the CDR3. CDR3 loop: CTSSQDKGQETQYF. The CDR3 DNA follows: TGCACCAGCAGCCAAGATAAGGGGCAAGAGACCCAGTACTTC.

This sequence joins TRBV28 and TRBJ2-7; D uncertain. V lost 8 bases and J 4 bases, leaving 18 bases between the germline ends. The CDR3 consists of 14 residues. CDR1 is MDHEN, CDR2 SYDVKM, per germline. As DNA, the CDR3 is TGTGCCAGCTCAGGTCCCCAGGAACGATACGAGCAGTACTTC. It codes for CASSGPQERYEQYF.

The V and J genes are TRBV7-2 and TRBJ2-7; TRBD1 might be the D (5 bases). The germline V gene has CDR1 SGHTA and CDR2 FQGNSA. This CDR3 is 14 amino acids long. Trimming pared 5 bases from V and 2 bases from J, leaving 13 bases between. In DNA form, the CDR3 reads TGTGCCAGCAGCCGCCTGAAGGGGCCCTACGAGCAGTACTTC. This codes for CASSRLKGPYEQYF.

CDR3 DNA: TGTGCTAGTGGAAAGGGAGGCCTGAGGGAGACCCAGTACTTC. The encoded protein is CASGKGGLRETQYF. This chain uses TRBV12-5 with TRBJ2-5; D might be TRBD2 (6 bases). The CDR3 sequence is 14 residues long. V lost 6 bases to trimming and J lost 5 bases, with 16 bases between them. In germline, CDR1 is LGHNT, CDR2 FRNRAP.

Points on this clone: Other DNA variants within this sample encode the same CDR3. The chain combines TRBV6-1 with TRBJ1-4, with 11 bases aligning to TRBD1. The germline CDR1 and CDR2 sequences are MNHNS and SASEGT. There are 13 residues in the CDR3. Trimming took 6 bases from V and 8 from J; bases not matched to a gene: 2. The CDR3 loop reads CASRDRGREKLFF. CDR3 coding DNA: TGTGCCAGCAGGGACAGGGGGCGGGAAAAACTGTTTTTT.

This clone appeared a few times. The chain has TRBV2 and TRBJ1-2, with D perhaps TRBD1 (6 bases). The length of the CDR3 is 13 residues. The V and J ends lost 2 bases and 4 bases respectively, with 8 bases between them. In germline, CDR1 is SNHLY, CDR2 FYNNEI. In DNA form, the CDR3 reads TGTGCCAGCAGTGAAACAGGGATCTATGGCTACACCTTC. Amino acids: CASSETGIYGYTF.

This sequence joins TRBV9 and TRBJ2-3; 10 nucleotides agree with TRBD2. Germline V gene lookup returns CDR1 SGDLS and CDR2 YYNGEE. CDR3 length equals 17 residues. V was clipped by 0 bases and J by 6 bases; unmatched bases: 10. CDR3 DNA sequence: TGTGCCAGCAGCGTAGGAGGGGGGGTAGCGGGAGGTGATACGCAGTATTTT. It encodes CASSVGGGVAGGDTQYF.

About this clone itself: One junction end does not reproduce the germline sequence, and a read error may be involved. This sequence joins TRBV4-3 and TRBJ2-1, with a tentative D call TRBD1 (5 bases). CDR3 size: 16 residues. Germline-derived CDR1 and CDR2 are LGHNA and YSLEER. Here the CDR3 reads CASSQDERGPYNEPFF. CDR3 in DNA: TGCGCCAGCAGCCAAGATGAAAGGGGTCCCTACAATGAGCCGTTCTTC.

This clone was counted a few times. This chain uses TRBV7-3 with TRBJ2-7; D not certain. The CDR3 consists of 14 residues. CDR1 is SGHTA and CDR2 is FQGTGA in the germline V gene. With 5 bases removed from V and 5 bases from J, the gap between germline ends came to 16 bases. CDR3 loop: CASSEIGSRDEQYF. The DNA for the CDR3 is TGTGCCAGCAGCGAGATTGGTTCACGGGACGAGCAGTACTTC.

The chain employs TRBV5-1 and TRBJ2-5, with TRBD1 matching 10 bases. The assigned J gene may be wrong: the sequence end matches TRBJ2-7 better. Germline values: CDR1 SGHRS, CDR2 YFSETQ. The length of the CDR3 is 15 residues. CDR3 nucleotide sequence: TGCGCCAGCAGCGGCTCGACAGGGGGCTCTTACGAGCAGTACTTC. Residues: CASSGSTGGSYEQYF.